This T cell receptor beta chain was obtained from a study of CD8+ T cells in alopecia areata. Study summary: The protocol delivered tofacitinib for 6 to 18 months, then withdrew it for 6 months.

This sample's treatment: oral pan-JAK inhibitor, 5-10 mg twice daily. Separation by sorting yielded CD4+ and CD8+ T cells from PBMCs. As concerns this clone: Its specificity is unknown.

General study results and limits: It was observed that many expanded lesional clones persisted in scalp and blood during tofacitinib.

Extracted from the samples, RNA was reverse transcribed into cDNA to serve as the sequencing template. Produced via immunoSEQ multiplex PCR; TCRdb's table is partial and in-frame only. The sample includes approximately 140,000 clones, 86% of them seen just once. CDR1 is GTSNPN, CDR2 SVGIG, per germline (reference sequence). V lost 8 bases to trimming and J lost 3 bases, with 17 bases between them. This CDR3 has 13 residues. The input for sequencing was CD8+ T cells sorted from blood, taken at week 4, from a patient treated with tofacitinib. This receptor was obtained from a human donor with alopecia areata. The chain joins TRBV30 to TRBJ2-7; the D is unclear. The CDR3 DNA sequence: TGTGCCCAAGAACACCGCAGTAGCTACGAGCAGTACTTC. The encoded protein is CAQEHRSSYEQYF.